A single T cell receptor beta chain is shown here with its context. The antigen remains undetermined. Findings and limits, study-wide: Tumor Treg TCRs overlapped most with tumor naive CD4+ cells. Tumor memory CD4+ T cell TCR gene usage was found to cluster with blood and lymph node memory CD4+ cells and with lymph node naive CD4+ cells.

With 0 bases clipped from V and 8 bases from J, the junction kept 5 bases outside the gene matches. The CDR3 contains 15 residues. Germline V gives CDR1 SGHRS, CDR2 YFSETQ. CD4+CD45RO+CD25- cells were isolated as memory CD4+ T cells. TCRdb reprocessed the 5' RACE reads with MiXCR, giving one entry per CDR3 protein. The data contain approximately 53,000 distinct CDR3 sequences, 25% to 35% of them seen just once; the ten biggest clones take up approximately 3%. Source material: tumor-infiltrating memory CD4+ T cells sorted from the breast tumor. Noted subset: memory CD4+ T cells, CD4+CD45RO+CD25-. The clonotype comes from a female donor with breast cancer. The genes are TRBV5-1 and TRBJ1-2, with TRBD1 matching 12 bases. The CDR3 is CASSLGGTGGRGYTF. The CDR3 DNA is TGCGCCAGCAGCTTGGGAGGGACAGGGGGCCGGGGCTACACCTTC.